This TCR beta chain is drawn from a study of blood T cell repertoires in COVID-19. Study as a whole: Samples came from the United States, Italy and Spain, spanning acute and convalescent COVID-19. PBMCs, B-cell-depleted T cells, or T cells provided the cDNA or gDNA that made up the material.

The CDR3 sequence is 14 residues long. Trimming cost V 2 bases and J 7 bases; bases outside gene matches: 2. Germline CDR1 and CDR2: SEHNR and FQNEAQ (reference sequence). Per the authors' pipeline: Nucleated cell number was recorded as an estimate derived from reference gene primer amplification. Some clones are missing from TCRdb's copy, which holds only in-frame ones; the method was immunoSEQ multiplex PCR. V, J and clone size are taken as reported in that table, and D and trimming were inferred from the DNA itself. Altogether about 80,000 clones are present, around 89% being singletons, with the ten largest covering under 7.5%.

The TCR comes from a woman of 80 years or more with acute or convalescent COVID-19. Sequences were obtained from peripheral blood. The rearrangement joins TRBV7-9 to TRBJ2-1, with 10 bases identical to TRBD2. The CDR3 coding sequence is TGTGCCAGCAGCTTATCTAGCGGGAGTAATGAGCAGTTCTTC. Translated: CASSLSSGSNEQFF. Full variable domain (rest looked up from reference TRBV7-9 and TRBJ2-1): DTGVSQNPRHKITKRGQNVTFRCDPISEHNRLYWYRQTLGQGPEFLTYFQNEAQLEKSRLLSDRFSAERPKGSFSTLEIQRTEQGDSAMYLCASSLSSGSNEQFFGPGTRLTVL.